This T cell receptor beta chain originates from a study of blood T cells in healthy people across ages. Study results and caveats: The recorded TCR beta diversity per million T cells decreased in a roughly linear manner with age.

V gave up 1 base and J gave up 7 bases, with 8 bases separating them. The CDR3 sequence is 13 residues long. This clonotype was counted ten times or more. Its antigen is unidentified. Together with a sample-barcoded 5' primer, a J-beta primer mix was included in a second PCR lasting about 7 to 11 cycles. TCRdb re-derived calls from the 5' RACE reads in MiXCR, one entry per CDR3 protein. The sample has around 1,700,000 distinct CDR3 sequences; roughly 30% are singletons. V and J are TRBV12-3 or TRBV12-4 and TRBJ2-1; D remains unclear. The TCR was taken from a woman aged 25 to 39 in good health. Material for sequencing was blood. The CDR3 DNA reads as TGTGCCAGCAGTTTAGGTCTACAAAATGAGCAGTTCTTC. Protein product: CASSLGLQNEQFF.